The 20 T cell receptor beta chains below come from one sample, sequenced in a study of regulatory T cells in long-lasting Graves disease. Time point noted: persistent/refractory GD, antithyroid drugs over 5 years with positive TRAb. Extracted PBMC RNA gave rise to the TCR library. Building the TCR beta libraries relied on iRepertoire HTBI primers, and CDR3 regions underwent Arm-PCR. TCRdb recomputed calls from the multiplex PCR reads with MiXCR, one row per CDR3 protein. Among 650,000 to 850,000 distinct CDR3 sequences listed, 30% were seen once. The material sequenced was peripheral blood mononuclear cells (PBMCs), taken when the disease was refractory, from a patient treated with antithyroid drugs. These receptors were collected from a female donor with Graves disease.

The rearrangement links TRBV6-1 to TRBJ1-1; D not resolved. Germline V gene sequence: CDR1 MNHNS, CDR2 SASEGT. V lost 6 bases and J 5 bases, leaving 16 bases between the germline ends. CDR3 length equals 14 residues. The DNA for the CDR3 is TGTGCCAGCAGCCCCTTTTCGGGAGGGACTGAAGCTTTCTTT. Its translation is CASSPFSGGTEAFF.

The CDR3 region has the DNA TGCGCCACTACGCAAGGGACAGTCAACACTGAAGCTTTCTTT. Translated, it gives CATTQGTVNTEAFF. The rearrangement uses TRBV5-1 and TRBJ1-1; 7 nucleotides line up with TRBD1. Germline CDR1 reads SGHRS; CDR2 reads YFSETQ. V shed 9 bases, J shed 2 bases, and the junction held 10 bases outside the gene matches. There are 14 residues in the CDR3.

This clonotype was counted many times. V is TRBV2 and J is TRBJ2-7, with TRBD1 matching over 7 bases. Trimming removed 7 bases from V and 3 bases from J; junction bases left unmatched: 12. In germline, CDR1 is SNHLY, CDR2 FYNNEI. CDR3 length equals 15 residues. CDR3 sequence: CASKVSQGEFYEQYF. CDR3 nucleotide sequence: TGTGCCAGCAAAGTTTCCCAGGGGGAATTCTACGAGCAGTACTTC.

The table lists this clonotype with a few counts. This rearrangement joins TRBV29-1 to TRBJ2-7, with 9 bases aligning to TRBD1. The germline CDR1 and CDR2 sequences are SQVTM and ANQGSEA. V shed 6 bases and J 1 base; nucleotides not matched to a gene: 7. CDR3 length: 14 amino acids. CDR3 region: CSVDGTGQSYEQYF. CDR3 nucleotides: TGCAGCGTCGATGGGACAGGGCAGTCCTACGAGCAGTACTTC.

This clonotype was detected ten times or more. Sequence at one end of the junction differs from germline and may be a read error. The chain uses TRBV5-1 and TRBJ1-2, with no clear D. The CDR3 is 13 amino acids. Germline CDR1 SGHRS, CDR2 YFSETQ. The CDR3 loop reads CASSLRQDYGYTF. CDR3 bases: TGTGCCAGCAGCTTGCGGCAGGACTATGGCTACACCTTC.

This clonotype was seen a handful of times. V is TRBV5-5 and J is TRBJ2-7; no reliable D call. Germline CDR1 and CDR2: SGHKS and YYEKEE (reference sequence). Trimming cost V 3 bases and J 9 bases, with 10 bases left between them. The CDR3 is made up of 11 amino acids. The CDR3 coding sequence is TGTGCCAGCAGCTCGATTACGACGCAGTACTTC. This translates into CASSSITTQYF.

This clonotype came up a few times. The chain carries TRBV12-3 or TRBV12-4 and TRBJ1-2, with 10 positions matching TRBD1. The CDR3 contains 13 residues. Trimming at V came to 10 bases and at J to 4 bases, leaving 6 bases not matched to a gene. CDR3 DNA sequence: TGTGCCACCATGACAGGGGGCAGCTATGGCTACACCTTC. This gives the protein CATMTGGSYGYTF.

V and J are TRBV10-3 and TRBJ1-1, with D possibly being TRBD1 (5 bases). CDR1 is ENHRY and CDR2 is SYGVKD in the germline V gene. Between the trimmed V and J ends, which lost 4 bases and 0 bases, there was a span of 12 bases. This CDR3 is built from 15 residues. CDR3 coding DNA: TGTGCCATCAGTGCGTCCCCGGGGGTGAACACTGAAGCTTTCTTT. Encoded protein: CAISASPGVNTEAFF.

CDR3 nucleotide sequence: TGTGCCAGCAGTATAAGAGATGGAGCTTTCTTT. Residues: CASSIRDGAFF. This chain joins TRBV28 and TRBJ1-1; no clear D. The CDR3 covers 11 residues. V was cut by 5 bases and J by 10 bases, with 11 bases left in between. CDR1 is MDHEN, CDR2 SYDVKM, per germline.

This rearrangement joins TRBV12-3 or TRBV12-4 to TRBJ1-2; D gene ambiguous. This CDR3 is built from 16 residues. The ends were cut back, 8 bases at V and 8 bases at J, with 27 bases in the middle. CDR3 protein: CASSPVSTEVEEGYTF. The CDR3 nucleotides read TGTGCCAGCTCACCAGTCTCTACAGAGGTGGAGGAGGGCTACACCTTC.

This chain uses TRBV10-3 with TRBJ2-7; TRBD2 aligns across 8 bases. The length of the CDR3 is 14 residues. CDR1 ENHRY and CDR2 SYGVKD come from the germline V gene. The ends lost 6 bases at V and 9 bases at J; junction bases unmatched: 13. Here the CDR3 DNA reads TGTGCCATCAGCCGAGCGGGAGACTTGACAGGGCAGTACTTC. It specifies CAISRAGDLTGQYF.

Many counts were recorded for this clonotype. V usage is TRBV27 and J usage is TRBJ1-2, with D perhaps matching TRBD1 (5 bases). This CDR3 is built from 12 residues. Trimming stripped 3 bases from V and 4 bases from J, with 6 bases between. Germline CDR1 and CDR2: MNHEY and SMNVEV (reference sequence). The chain's CDR3 is CASSFQGYGYTF. CDR3 in DNA: TGTGCCAGCAGTTTTCAGGGCTATGGCTACACCTTC.

This clonotype was counted ten times or more. This chain connects TRBV12-3 or TRBV12-4 to TRBJ2-7; the match to TRBD2 covers 9 bases. This CDR3 spans 15 amino acids. With 3 bases clipped from V and 6 bases from J, the junction kept 9 bases outside the gene matches. CDR3 bases: TGTGCCAGCAGTTTTGTTGTGGGCGGGAGGGGCGAGCAGTACTTC. It codes for CASSFVVGGRGEQYF.

Of note for this clonotype: A much larger clone lies a single base off, so this may be a read error. The chain joins TRBV28 to TRBJ1-5; maybe TRBD1 (5 bases). The CDR3 extends over 16 amino acids. Germline V CDR1 and CDR2: MDHEN, SYDVKM. The V end was cut by 5 bases, the J end by 2 bases, with 16 bases between. The CDR3 bases are TGTGCCAGCAGTCCCATTAGGGGTCTGGGCAATCAGCCCCAGCATTTT. Its protein product is CASSPIRGLGNQPQHF.

The V gene is TRBV6-2 or TRBV6-3, the J gene TRBJ1-1, with 9 bases that match TRBD1. V trimming: 2 bases; J trimming: 10 bases; junction bases outside the gene matches: 11. CDR1 and CDR2 (germline): MNHEY, SVGEGT. CDR3 length equals 15 residues. The CDR3 loop reads CASSYLTRDRAAAFF. The CDR3 bases are TGTGCCAGCAGTTACCTCACCCGGGACAGGGCTGCAGCTTTCTTT.

This clonotype has a count of ten or more. An end of the junction differs from the germline gene, which may be a read error. J is TRBJ2-5 and V is TRBV2; D uncertain. Per germline, CDR1 SNHLY and CDR2 FYNNEI. CDR3 length equals 12 residues. CDR3 region: CASREVGETQYF. The DNA of the CDR3 is TGTGCCAGCAGGGAAGTCGGAGAGACCCAGTACTTC.

This clonotype was recorded a few times. The V call is TRBV6-2 or TRBV6-3, the J call TRBJ1-6, with TRBD1 matching 9 bases. Germline V gene sequence: CDR1 MNHEY, CDR2 SVGEGT. J lost 5 bases, V lost 5 bases, and 7 bases had no gene match. This CDR3 spans 16 amino acids. The CDR3 DNA is TGTGCCAGCAGTGACCCAGGACAGGGGAATAATTCACCCCTCCACTTT. It codes for CASSDPGQGNNSPLHF.

This clonotype was seen a single time. J is TRBJ2-2 and V is TRBV20-1; 9 bases fit TRBD2. J gave up 5 bases and V 3 bases, and 7 bases lay outside the gene matches. CDR3 length equals 15 residues. The germline V gene has CDR1 DFQATT and CDR2 SNEGSKA (reference sequence). CDR3 sequence: CSARASGVRTGELFF. CDR3 sequence (DNA): TGCAGTGCTAGGGCTAGCGGGGTTAGGACCGGGGAGCTGTTTTTT.

This clonotype was detected once. The V gene is TRBV5-1, the J gene TRBJ1-6; D may be TRBD1 (6 bases). Germline CDR1 and CDR2: SGHRS and YFSETQ. V shed 4 bases and J shed 9 bases, with 20 bases lying between them. This CDR3 is 16 amino acids long. As DNA, the CDR3 is TGCGCCAGCAGCCCGGAAGGGACACCGATTGGTTCACCCCTCCACTTT. This sequence encodes CASSPEGTPIGSPLHF.

This clonotype was detected ten times or more. This chain uses TRBV12-3 or TRBV12-4 with TRBJ1-1; D unresolved. The CDR3 runs to 14 residues. Deletions cut 6 bases from V and 4 bases from J, with 15 bases between. CDR3 sequence reads: CASSAVRRGTEAFF. The DNA for the CDR3 is TGTGCCAGCAGCGCAGTCCGGCGGGGCACTGAAGCTTTCTTT.